This T cell receptor beta chain was identified during a study of cytomegalovirus exposure and HLA in healthy donors. Study-wide points: Across donors, presence/absence analyses took sequencing depth to be roughly uniform. Rarity characterized most TCR sequences, yet some public TCRs appeared in many donors.

Concerning this clone: Its antigen remains unidentified.

The PCR contained 60 Vbeta and 13 Jbeta primers. Sequencing was performed with immunoSEQ multiplex PCR; in TCRdb, only in-frame clones are kept and a portion is missing. In the table there are 90,000 to 100,000 clones, 82% of which are singletons. The source of this sequence is a man in his forties or fifties in good health and CMV-seronegative. Sequenced material: PBMCs.

CDR3 protein: CATSRERTEPYQETQYF. The CDR3 nucleotides read TGTGCCACCAGCAGAGAGCGGACTGAACCGTACCAAGAGACCCAGTACTTC. The rearrangement links TRBV15 to TRBJ2-5; perhaps TRBD2 as D (5 bases). Germline CDR1 LNHNV, CDR2 YYDKDF (reference sequence). There are 17 residues in the CDR3. Trimming cost V 0 bases and J 0 bases, with 14 bases left between them.